This TCR beta chain was profiled in a study of neurological immune-mediated disorders (dated by TCRdb to about 2019). A note on the overall study: Of the 35 or so multiple sclerosis patients, approximately 31 had relapsing-remitting MS and 3 had secondary progressive MS. Peripheral blood TCR-beta repertoires from HTLV-I-associated myelopathy (HAM/TSP) patients, multiple sclerosis patients and healthy controls were compared by UMI-based sequencing. The approximately 100 TCR-beta libraries included longitudinal samples, technical triplicates and paired sorted CD4+ and CD8+ T-cell subsets alongside PBMC samples. The cohort comprised 68 subjects: about 14 HAM/TSP patients, 35 or so multiple sclerosis patients and around 20 healthy controls.

cDNA was synthesized by template-switch 5'RACE using a primer with a 10-nucleotide random unique molecular identifier that tagged each TCR transcript. Each sequencing run produced over 160 million TCR-beta sequences covering 15-18 subjects. The RNeasy kit was used to extract total RNA. The KAPA Real-time Library Amplification kit was used to amplify TCR-beta VDJ regions with primers targeting the TCR constant region and the 5'RACE anchor. A first PCR added sample indexes and Illumina adaptors, and a second PCR then raised library yield. The roughly 650 bp TCR product was size-selected on a 2% E-gel SizeSelection system after Ampure bead purification. Library quality was checked on a Bioanalyzer, concentration was measured with Qubit, and libraries were quantified with the Kapa Library Quantification kit before pooling. Paired-end 2 x 150 bp sequencing of the libraries was performed on an Illumina HiSeq 2500. To increase sequence diversity, about 25-31% phiX was spiked into each library pool. Turning to the authors' computational methods: The UMI-based MiGEC pipeline processed quality-filtered reads and removed over 80% of raw TCR sequences during error correction. VDJ genes were aligned to IMGT germline references, and clonotypes were defined by unique CDR3 amino acid sequence plus V-J genes. Clonal expansion, Shannon diversity, and CDR3 relatedness (CalcPairwiseDistances, ClusterSamples) were evaluated with VDJtools, and phylogenetic trees were built with CLCbio workbench. Clones with at least 8 unique UMIs were defined as expanded, with this threshold being based on coefficient-of-variation modelling across technical triplicates. TCRdb took the public reads, trimmed them with fastp at Q25, ran MiXCR for clone calling and kept in-frame beta chains. Here each entry gathers all rows of one CDR3 protein and keeps the most common genes and DNA. These V and J calls derive from TCRdb rather than the authors' analysis. For this sample the table gives 55,000 to 75,000 distinct CDR3 sequences, of which about 2.5% were detected only once. 3% of the sample is in the top ten clones.

This clonotype was seen ten or more times. No antigen is known for it. Per-base qualities were not stored, and no clone one base away is much larger. Unsorted PBMC libraries were generated from 2 million PBMCs stored in RNAlater at -80 °C until RNA extraction. The multiple sclerosis patients were enrolled in a US clinical protocol that used magnetic resonance imaging to evaluate disease progression. Peripheral blood underwent Ficoll-Hypaque density gradient centrifugation to isolate PBMCs, which were then cryopreserved in liquid nitrogen. General conclusions and limits of the study: TCR clonal expansion was highest in HAM/TSP patients and lowest in MS patients, with MS patients falling below even healthy controls. The MS cluster showed no association with clinical or MRI features, and the authors stated that larger cohorts are needed. No identical CDR3 amino acid sequences were shared among expanded clones across subjects, suggesting private TCR-beta repertoires in all groups. Phylogenetic analysis grouped repertoires from 18 of 34 MS patients into a cluster of related CDR3 sequences, suggesting a possible repertoire-level signature.

The receptor was derived from a man in his forties or fifties with multiple sclerosis. Sequencing was carried out using PBMCs.

The bases are TGTGCCAGCAGCCACTCCACAGGGATCTCTGGAAACACCATATATTTT. Translated, it gives CASSHSTGISGNTIYF. The chain is assembled from TRBV12-3 or TRBV12-4 and TRBJ1-3, and perhaps TRBD1 as D gene, on 6 matching bases. V sheds 6 bases and J sheds 0 bases, leaving 15 bases between their ends. The CDR3 runs 16 residues from the cysteine to the phenylalanine. CDR3 DNA is the only sequence kept; it has 48 bases, read in frame from the first base.